This T cell receptor (beta chain) was captured in a study of shared clonotypes between healthy human individuals. From germline, CDR1 is SNHLY and CDR2 FYNNEI. This CDR3 has 13 residues. The V end lost 4 bases, the J end lost 2 bases, and 9 bases lay between the germline ends. Remarks on this clone: The antigen is unknown.

Both subsets, CD45RA+ naive and CD45RA-negative memory, were split from the CD4+ cells. The study's findings and limits: Depth of sequencing was expected to influence donor clonotype sharing.

Some clones are missing from TCRdb's copy, which holds only in-frame ones; the method was immunoSEQ multiplex PCR. The table shows approximately 940,000 clones, with 76% occurring only once. The sequenced sample consisted of memory CD4+ T cells sorted from blood. Subset in this sample: CD45RA-negative fraction. The source of this sequence is a man between 18 and 35 years old in good health. The gene calls are TRBV2 and TRBJ2-7; the D gene is possibly TRBD2 (6 bases). CDR3 nucleotide sequence: TGTGCCAGCAGTGGGGTAGCGGCCTACGAGCAGTACTTC. Its protein product is CASSGVAAYEQYF.